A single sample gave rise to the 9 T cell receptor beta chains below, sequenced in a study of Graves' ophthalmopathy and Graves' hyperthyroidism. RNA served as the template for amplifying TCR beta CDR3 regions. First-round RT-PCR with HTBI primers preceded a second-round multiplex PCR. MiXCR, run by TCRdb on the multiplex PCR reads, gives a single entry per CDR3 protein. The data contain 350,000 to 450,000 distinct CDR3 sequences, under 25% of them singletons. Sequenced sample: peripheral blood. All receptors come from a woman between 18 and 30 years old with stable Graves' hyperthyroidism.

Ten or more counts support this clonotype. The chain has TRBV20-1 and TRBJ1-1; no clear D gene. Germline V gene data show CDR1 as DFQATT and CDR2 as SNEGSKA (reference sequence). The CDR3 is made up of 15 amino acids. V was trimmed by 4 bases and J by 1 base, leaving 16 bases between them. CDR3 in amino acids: CSATGVPLRNTEAFF. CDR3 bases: TGCAGTGCTACAGGCGTCCCTCTAAGGAACACTGAAGCTTTCTTT.

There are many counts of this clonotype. CDR3 nucleotide sequence: TGCAGTGCAGCCAGCGGGAGGGCCCGCGAGCAGTACTTC. This gives the protein CSAASGRAREQYF. The V gene is TRBV20-1, the J gene TRBJ2-7; TRBD2 aligns across 10 bases. This CDR3 spans 13 amino acids. Germline loops: CDR1 DFQATT, CDR2 SNEGSKA (reference sequence). Trimming took 6 bases from V and 6 from J; bases not matched to a gene: 8.

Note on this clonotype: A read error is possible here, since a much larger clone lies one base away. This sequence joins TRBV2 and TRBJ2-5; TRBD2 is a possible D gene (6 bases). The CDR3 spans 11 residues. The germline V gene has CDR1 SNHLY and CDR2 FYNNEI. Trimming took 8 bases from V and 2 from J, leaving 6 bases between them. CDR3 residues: CASAGQETQYF. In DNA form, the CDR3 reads TGTGCCAGCGCGGGACAAGAGACCCAGTACTTC.

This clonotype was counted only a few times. The CDR3 region is CASGGQESHYGYTF. Here the CDR3 DNA reads TGTGCCAGCGGCGGACAGGAAAGTCACTATGGCTACACCTTC. The V call is TRBV12-3 or TRBV12-4, the J call TRBJ1-2, with 7 bases identical to TRBD1. The ends lost 8 bases at V and 3 bases at J; junction bases unmatched: 9. The CDR3 runs to 14 residues.

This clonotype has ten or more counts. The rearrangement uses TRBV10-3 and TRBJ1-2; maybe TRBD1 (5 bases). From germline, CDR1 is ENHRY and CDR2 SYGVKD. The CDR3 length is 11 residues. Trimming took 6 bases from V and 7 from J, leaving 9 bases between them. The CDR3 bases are TGTGCCATCAGAGAGGGACCTGGCTACACCTTC. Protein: CAIREGPGYTF.

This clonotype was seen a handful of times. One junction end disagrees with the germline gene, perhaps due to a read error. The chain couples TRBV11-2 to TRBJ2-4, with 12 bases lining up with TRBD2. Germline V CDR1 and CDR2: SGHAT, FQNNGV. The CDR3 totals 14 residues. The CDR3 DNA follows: TGTGCCAGCAGCTCGACTAGCGGGAGCTCTGGGAAGTTCTTC. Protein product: CASSSTSGSSGKFF. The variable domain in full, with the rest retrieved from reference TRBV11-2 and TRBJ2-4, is EAGVAQSPRYKIIEKRQSVAFWCNPISGHATLYWYQQILGQGPKLLIQFQNNGVVDDSQLPKDRFSAERLKGVDSTLKIQPAKLEDSAVYLCASSSTSGSSGKFFGAGTRLSVL.

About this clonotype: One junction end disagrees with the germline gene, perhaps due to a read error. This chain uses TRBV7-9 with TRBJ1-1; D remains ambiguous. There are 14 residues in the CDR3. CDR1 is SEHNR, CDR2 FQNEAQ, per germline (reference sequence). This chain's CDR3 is CASSLDGRNTEACF. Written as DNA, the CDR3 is TGTGCCAGCAGCTTGGACGGCAGGAACACTGAAGCTTGCTTT.

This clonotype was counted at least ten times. The CDR3 spells CASSFIAGSRETQYF. In DNA, the CDR3 is TGCGCCAGCAGCTTCATAGCGGGATCCCGAGAGACCCAGTACTTC. The chain recombines TRBV5-1 with TRBJ2-5; the match to TRBD2 covers 8 bases. V shed 2 bases and J 4 bases; nucleotides not matched to a gene: 7. The CDR3 has 15 amino acids. Germline CDR1 reads SGHRS; CDR2 reads YFSETQ.

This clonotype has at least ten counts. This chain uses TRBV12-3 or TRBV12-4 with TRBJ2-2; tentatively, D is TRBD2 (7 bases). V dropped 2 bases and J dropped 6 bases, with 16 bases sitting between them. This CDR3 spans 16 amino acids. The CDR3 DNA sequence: TGTGCCAGCAGTTTATTGGCGGGAGACAGGTCCGGGGAGCTGTTTTTT. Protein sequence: CASSLLAGDRSGELFF.